These T cell receptor beta chains were read from a single sample in a study of blood T cell repertoires in COVID-19. The assay was immunoSEQ multiplex PCR, and TCRdb's table has in-frame clones only and misses some. This table holds about 50,000 clones, more than 90% found once. Sequencing was carried out using peripheral blood. These receptors all come from a middle-aged man with active COVID-19. Both conserved end residues are part of each CDR3. A D gene is named only where the DNA matches it firmly. Expanded clones get a size class; other rows say once, few or many, or leave the size out.

clone size: -; V gene: TRBV10-3; J gene: TRBJ1-5; D gene: -; CDR3 protein: CAISERAGEVPQHF; CDR3 DNA: TGTGCCATCAGTGAGAGGGCAGGGGAAGTGCCCCAGCATTTT
clone size: -; V gene: TRBV3-1/TRBV3-2; J gene: TRBJ2-1; D gene: -; CDR3 protein: CASSQDKGYNEQFF; CDR3 DNA: TGTGCCAGCAGCCAGGACAAGGGCTACAATGAGCAGTTCTTC
clone size: few; V gene: TRBV20-1; J gene: TRBJ1-1; D gene: -; CDR3 protein: CSASLGRGEAFF; CDR3 DNA: TGCAGTGCTAGTCTGGGCCGGGGTGAAGCTTTCTTT
clone size: -; V gene: TRBV19; J gene: TRBJ1-6; D gene: TRBD1; CDR3 protein: CASSPWGQSSSYNSPLHF; CDR3 DNA: TGTGCCAGTAGCCCTTGGGGACAGTCGAGCTCCTATAATTCACCCCTCCACTTT
clone size: -; V gene: TRBV2; J gene: TRBJ2-5; D gene: TRBD2; CDR3 protein: CASSAAGLAGFQETQYF; CDR3 DNA: TGTGCCAGCAGTGCCGCCGGACTAGCGGGTTTCCAAGAGACCCAGTACTTC
clone size: -; V gene: TRBV5-1; J gene: TRBJ2-2; D gene: TRBD1; CDR3 protein: CASSRGQGATGELFF; CDR3 DNA: TGCGCCAGCAGCCGGGGTCAGGGGGCAACCGGGGAGCTGTTTTTT
clone size: -; V gene: TRBV19; J gene: TRBJ1-1; D gene: -; CDR3 protein: CASSIGGSGNTEAFF; CDR3 DNA: TGTGCCAGTAGTATTGGAGGGAGCGGGAACACTGAAGCTTTCTTT
clone size: -; V gene: TRBV5-5; J gene: TRBJ2-1; D gene: -; CDR3 protein: CASSWGDREQFF; CDR3 DNA: TGTGCCAGCAGCTGGGGGGACCGTGAGCAGTTCTTC
clone size: once; V gene: TRBV20-1; J gene: TRBJ2-7; D gene: -; CDR3 protein: CSAGDMWVKYF; CDR3 DNA: TGCAGTGCTGGGGACATGTGGGTGAAGTACTTC
clone size: -; V gene: TRBV7-5; J gene: TRBJ2-7; D gene: -; CDR3 protein: CVRTYSGGTGTAMFYEQYF; CDR3 DNA: TGTGTCAGAACCTACTCCGGCGGGACAGGGACCGCCATGTTCTACGAGCAGTACTTC
clone size: once; V gene: TRBV7-2; J gene: TRBJ1-1; D gene: -; CDR3 protein: CASSLGRGSEAFF; CDR3 DNA: TGTGCCAGCAGCTTAGGTCGGGGGTCTGAAGCTTTCTTT
clone size: -; V gene: TRBV5-1; J gene: TRBJ1-2; D gene: TRBD1; CDR3 protein: CASRDPGQAYGYTF; CDR3 DNA: TGCGCCAGCAGGGATCCGGGACAGGCGTATGGCTACACCTTC
clone size: once; V gene: TRBV19; J gene: TRBJ1-5; D gene: -; CDR3 protein: CASSIHSGDQPQHF; CDR3 DNA: TGTGCCAGTAGTATCCACTCGGGGGATCAGCCCCAGCATTTT
clone size: -; V gene: TRBV19; J gene: TRBJ2-1; D gene: -; CDR3 protein: CASSIGLTSYNEQFF; CDR3 DNA: TGTGCCAGTAGTATCGGTCTAACCTCCTACAATGAGCAGTTCTTC
clone size: -; V gene: TRBV18; J gene: TRBJ2-1; D gene: TRBD2; CDR3 protein: CASSPRGLEGSAEQFF; CDR3 DNA: TGTGCCAGCTCACCCAGGGGACTAGAGGGTTCGGCTGAGCAGTTCTTC
clone size: -; V gene: TRBV24-1; J gene: TRBJ1-1; D gene: -; CDR3 protein: CATSDLVGGMNTEAFF; CDR3 DNA: TGTGCCACCAGTGATTTGGTAGGAGGAATGAACACTGAAGCTTTCTTT
clone size: -; V gene: TRBV11-2; J gene: TRBJ1-3; D gene: -; CDR3 protein: CASSLSGQGMRGNTIYF; CDR3 DNA: TGTGCCAGCAGCTTATCGGGCCAGGGTATGCGCGGAAACACCATATATTTT
clone size: -; V gene: TRBV27; J gene: TRBJ2-3; D gene: TRBD1; CDR3 protein: CASSSWTGVRGTQYF; CDR3 DNA: TGTGCCAGCAGTTCATGGACAGGGGTCCGAGGTACGCAGTATTTT
clone size: once; V gene: TRBV7-2; J gene: TRBJ2-1; D gene: TRBD2; CDR3 protein: CASSSPSGGAGEQFF; CDR3 DNA: TGTGCCAGCAGCTCCCCTAGCGGGGGGGCCGGTGAGCAGTTCTTC